The rows below give T cell receptor beta chains drawn from one sample of a study of graft-versus-host responses after intestinal transplantation. Only in-frame clones appear in the TCRdb table, and some are missing; sequencing was by immunoSEQ multiplex PCR. The data hold approximately 90,000 clones, with about 90% observed a single time. What these receptors recognize is not known. Sequences were derived from unstimulated CD8+ T cells sorted from spleen or lymph node cells, sampled before intestinal transplant. These receptors all come from a human donor who received an intestinal transplant. Both conserved end residues are part of each CDR3. A D gene is named only where the DNA matches it firmly. A row's size may be missing; if present it is once, few, many or a size class.

j_gene: TRBJ2-7; v_gene: TRBV10-1; abundance: -; d_gene: TRBD1; CDR3nt: TGCGCCAGCAGCCGGGACAGGGTCTACGAGCAGTACTTC; CDR3aa: CASSRDRVYEQYF
j_gene: TRBJ1-6; v_gene: TRBV6-5; abundance: -; d_gene: -; CDR3nt: TGTGCCAGCAGTTACCTTACAGGGAGCGGGGCACCCCTCCACTTT; CDR3aa: CASSYLTGSGAPLHF
j_gene: TRBJ2-7; v_gene: TRBV6-1; abundance: -; d_gene: -; CDR3nt: TGTGCCAGCGGTAGCGTGGGGAGCTCCTACGAGCAGTACTTC; CDR3aa: CASGSVGSSYEQYF
j_gene: TRBJ2-3; v_gene: TRBV27; abundance: -; d_gene: -; CDR3nt: TGTGCCAGCAGAGGGACATACAGCACAGATACGCAGTATTTT; CDR3aa: CASRGTYSTDTQYF
j_gene: TRBJ2-2; v_gene: TRBV28; abundance: once; d_gene: -; CDR3nt: TGTGCCAGCGAAGTGAGAGGGACCACCGGGGAGCTGTTTTTT; CDR3aa: CASEVRGTTGELFF
j_gene: TRBJ2-7; v_gene: TRBV27; abundance: -; d_gene: -; CDR3nt: TGTGCCAGCAGTTTAGGGGCGAGGGGGGAGCAGTACTTC; CDR3aa: CASSLGARGEQYF
j_gene: TRBJ1-6; v_gene: TRBV2; abundance: -; d_gene: -; CDR3nt: TGTGCCAGCTACTGGAGGGACGGGTTCGATAATTCACCCCTCCACTTT; CDR3aa: CASYWRDGFDNSPLHF
j_gene: TRBJ2-7; v_gene: TRBV29-1; abundance: -; d_gene: -; CDR3nt: TGCAGCGTTGAGGTTGATAGGGGGATTTCCTACGAGCAGTACTTC; CDR3aa: CSVEVDRGISYEQYF
j_gene: TRBJ1-2; v_gene: TRBV9; abundance: -; d_gene: TRBD1; CDR3nt: TGTGCCCGCAGCGAAGGGGGAGGGGGCGCAAACTATGGCTACACCTTC; CDR3aa: CARSEGGGGANYGYTF
j_gene: TRBJ2-7; v_gene: TRBV27; abundance: -; d_gene: -; CDR3nt: TGTGCCAGCAGTTTAGACGGGTTCGAGCAGTACTTC; CDR3aa: CASSLDGFEQYF
j_gene: TRBJ1-2; v_gene: TRBV29-1; abundance: -; d_gene: -; CDR3nt: TGCAGCGTATGGTACCTAGATAGCTATGGCTACACCTTC; CDR3aa: CSVWYLDSYGYTF
j_gene: TRBJ1-5; v_gene: TRBV7-9; abundance: -; d_gene: -; CDR3nt: TGTGCCAGCAGCAGCGGACATCAGCCCCAGCATTTT; CDR3aa: CASSSGHQPQHF
j_gene: TRBJ2-7; v_gene: TRBV10-3; abundance: -; d_gene: -; CDR3nt: TGTGCCATCACTTCCCCGAGGGAGTACGAGCAGTACTTC; CDR3aa: CAITSPREYEQYF
j_gene: TRBJ2-7; v_gene: TRBV4-1; abundance: once; d_gene: TRBD2; CDR3nt: TGCGCCAGCAGCCAAAGTTCAGCGGGATTCGCCTACGAGCAGTACTTC; CDR3aa: CASSQSSAGFAYEQYF
j_gene: TRBJ2-7; v_gene: TRBV6-6; abundance: -; d_gene: TRBD2; CDR3nt: TGTGCCAGCAGAGCGGGGGTCTACGAGCAGTACTTC; CDR3aa: CASRAGVYEQYF
j_gene: TRBJ1-1; v_gene: TRBV7-9; abundance: -; d_gene: TRBD1; CDR3nt: TGTGCCAGCAGCCCAAAAGACAGGGAGGACACTGAAGCTTTCTTT; CDR3aa: CASSPKDREDTEAFF
j_gene: TRBJ2-2; v_gene: TRBV5-6; abundance: -; d_gene: -; CDR3nt: TGTGCCAGCAGCTCCACTAGCTCCGGGGAGCTGTTTTTT; CDR3aa: CASSSTSSGELFF
j_gene: TRBJ1-1; v_gene: TRBV7-6; abundance: -; d_gene: -; CDR3nt: TGTGCCAGCAGCTTAGTTCGTAGGGAAGGATCCCACACTGAAGCTTTCTTT; CDR3aa: CASSLVRREGSHTEAFF
j_gene: TRBJ2-1; v_gene: TRBV4-1; abundance: -; d_gene: TRBD2; CDR3nt: TGCGCCAGCAGCCCTCGGCCGGGAGGAAGCGGGTACAATGAGCAGTTCTTC; CDR3aa: CASSPRPGGSGYNEQFF
j_gene: TRBJ2-7; v_gene: TRBV5-4; abundance: -; d_gene: -; CDR3nt: TGTGCCAGCAGCTCAGGTGACTACGAGCAGTACTTC; CDR3aa: CASSSGDYEQYF
j_gene: TRBJ1-2; v_gene: TRBV5-3; abundance: -; d_gene: TRBD1; CDR3nt: TGTGCCAGAAGCTTTAGGACAGGTCAAGGGTATGGCTACACCTTC; CDR3aa: CARSFRTGQGYGYTF
j_gene: TRBJ2-7; v_gene: TRBV4-1; abundance: -; d_gene: TRBD2; CDR3nt: TGCGCCAGCAGCCAAGATCTGGAAAGCGGGGCGTACGAGCAGTACTTC; CDR3aa: CASSQDLESGAYEQYF